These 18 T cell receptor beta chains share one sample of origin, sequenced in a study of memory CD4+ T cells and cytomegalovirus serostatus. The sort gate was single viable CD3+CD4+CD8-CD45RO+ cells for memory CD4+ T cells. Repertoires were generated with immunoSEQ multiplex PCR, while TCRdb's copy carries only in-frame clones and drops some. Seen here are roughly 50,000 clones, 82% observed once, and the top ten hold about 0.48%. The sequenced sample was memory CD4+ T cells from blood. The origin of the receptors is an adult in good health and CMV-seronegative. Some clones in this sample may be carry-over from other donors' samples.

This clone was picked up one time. CDR3 nucleotide sequence: TGTGCCAGCAGCTTAAGGCGCCTGGGGAACAATGAGCAGTTCTTC. It encodes CASSLRRLGNNEQFF. The chain is built from TRBV7-8 and TRBJ2-1; D gene unclear. The CDR3 sequence is 15 residues long. The V end lost 2 bases, the J end lost 5 bases, and 13 bases lay between the germline ends. Germline CDR1 SGHVS, CDR2 FQNEAQ.

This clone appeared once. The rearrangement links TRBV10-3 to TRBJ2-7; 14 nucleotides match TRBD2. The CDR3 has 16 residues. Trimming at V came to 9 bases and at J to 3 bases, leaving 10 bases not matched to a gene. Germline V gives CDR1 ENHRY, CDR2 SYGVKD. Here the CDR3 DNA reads TGTGCCATGGGATCCGGGACTAGCGGGAGAATCTACGAGCAGTACTTC. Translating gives CAMGSGTSGRIYEQYF.

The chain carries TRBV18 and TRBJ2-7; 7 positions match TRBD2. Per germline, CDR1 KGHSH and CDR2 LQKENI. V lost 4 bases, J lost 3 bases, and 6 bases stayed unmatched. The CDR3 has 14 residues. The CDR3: CASSLTTSFYEQYF. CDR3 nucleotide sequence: TGTGCCAGCTCACTAACGACTAGCTTCTACGAGCAGTACTTC.

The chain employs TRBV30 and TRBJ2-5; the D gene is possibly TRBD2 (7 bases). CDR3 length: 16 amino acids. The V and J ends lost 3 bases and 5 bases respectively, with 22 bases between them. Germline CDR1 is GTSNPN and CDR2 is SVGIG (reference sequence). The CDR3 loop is CAWRVKLARGVETQYF. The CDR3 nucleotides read TGTGCCTGGAGGGTAAAACTAGCGAGGGGGGTGGAGACCCAGTACTTC.

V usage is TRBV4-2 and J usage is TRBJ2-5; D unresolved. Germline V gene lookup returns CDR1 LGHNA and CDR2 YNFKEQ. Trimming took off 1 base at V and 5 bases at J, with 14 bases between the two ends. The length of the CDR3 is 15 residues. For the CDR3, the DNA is TGTGCCAGCAGCCAAGGATATCTAGGTGGCGAGACCCAGTACTTC. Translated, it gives CASSQGYLGGETQYF.

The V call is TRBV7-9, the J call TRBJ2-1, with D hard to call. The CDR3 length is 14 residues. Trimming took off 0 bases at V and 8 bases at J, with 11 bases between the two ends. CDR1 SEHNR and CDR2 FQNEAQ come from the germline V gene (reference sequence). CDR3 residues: CASSLAGRVDEQFF. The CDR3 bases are TGTGCCAGCAGCTTAGCAGGCCGGGTCGATGAGCAGTTCTTC.

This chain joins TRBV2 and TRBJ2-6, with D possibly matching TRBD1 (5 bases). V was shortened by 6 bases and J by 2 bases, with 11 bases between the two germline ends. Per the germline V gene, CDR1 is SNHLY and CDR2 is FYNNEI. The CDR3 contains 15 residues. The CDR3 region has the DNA TGTGCCAGCAGCCAGCAGGGTACTGGGGCCAACGTCCTGACTTTC. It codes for CASSQQGTGANVLTF.

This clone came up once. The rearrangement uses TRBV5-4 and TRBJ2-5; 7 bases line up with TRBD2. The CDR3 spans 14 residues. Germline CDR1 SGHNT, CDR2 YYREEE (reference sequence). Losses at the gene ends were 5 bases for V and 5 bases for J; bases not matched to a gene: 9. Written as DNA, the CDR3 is TGTGCCAGCAGAAGGCGGGAGCCTTCGGAGACCCAGTACTTC. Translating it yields CASRRREPSETQYF.

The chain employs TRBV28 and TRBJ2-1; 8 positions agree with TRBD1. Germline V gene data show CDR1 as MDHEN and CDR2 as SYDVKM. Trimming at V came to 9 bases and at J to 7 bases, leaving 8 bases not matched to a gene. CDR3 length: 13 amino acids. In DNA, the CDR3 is TGTGCCAGTCGACAGGGGTCCTTAAATGAGCAGTTCTTC. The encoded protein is CASRQGSLNEQFF.

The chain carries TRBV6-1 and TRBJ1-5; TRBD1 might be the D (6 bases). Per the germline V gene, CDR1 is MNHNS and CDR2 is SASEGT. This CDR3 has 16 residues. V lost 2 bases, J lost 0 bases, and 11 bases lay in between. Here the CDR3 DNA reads TGTGCCAGCAGTGAACAACAGGGCTATAGCAATCAGCCCCAGCATTTT. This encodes CASSEQQGYSNQPQHF.

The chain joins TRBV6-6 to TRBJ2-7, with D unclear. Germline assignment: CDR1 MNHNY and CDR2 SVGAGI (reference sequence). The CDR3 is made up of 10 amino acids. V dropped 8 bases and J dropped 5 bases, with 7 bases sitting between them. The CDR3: CASRRDEQYF. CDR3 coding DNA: TGTGCCAGCCGCCGGGACGAGCAGTACTTC.

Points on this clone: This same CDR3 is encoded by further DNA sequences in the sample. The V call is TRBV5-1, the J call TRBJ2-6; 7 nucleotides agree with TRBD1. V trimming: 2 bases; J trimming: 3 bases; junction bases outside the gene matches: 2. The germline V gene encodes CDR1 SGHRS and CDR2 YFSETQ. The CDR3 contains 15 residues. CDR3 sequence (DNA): TGCGCCAGCAGCTTACAGGGGAGTGGGGCCAACGTCCTGACTTTC. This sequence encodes CASSLQGSGANVLTF.

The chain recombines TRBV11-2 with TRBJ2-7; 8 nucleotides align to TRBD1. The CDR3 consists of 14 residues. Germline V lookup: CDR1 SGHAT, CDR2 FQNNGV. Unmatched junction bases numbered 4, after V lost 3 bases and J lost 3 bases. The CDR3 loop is CASSFLGQGYEQYF. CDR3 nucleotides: TGTGCCAGCAGCTTCCTCGGACAGGGCTACGAGCAGTACTTC.

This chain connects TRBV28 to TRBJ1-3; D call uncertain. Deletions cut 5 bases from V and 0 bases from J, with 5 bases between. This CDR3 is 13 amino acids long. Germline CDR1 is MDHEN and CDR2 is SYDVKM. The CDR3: CASSPHSGNTIYF. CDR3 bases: TGTGCCAGCAGTCCCCACTCTGGAAACACCATATATTTT. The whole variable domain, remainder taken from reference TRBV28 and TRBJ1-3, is DVKVTQSSRYLVKRTGEKVFLECVQDMDHENMFWYRQDPGLGLRLIYFSYDVKMKEKGDIPEGYSVSREKKERFSLILESASTNQTSMYLCASSPHSGNTIYFGEGSWLTVV.

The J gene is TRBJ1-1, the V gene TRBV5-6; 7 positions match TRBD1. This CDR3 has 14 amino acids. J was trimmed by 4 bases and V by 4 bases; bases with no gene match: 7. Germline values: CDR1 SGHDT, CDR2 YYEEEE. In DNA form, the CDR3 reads TGTGCCAGCAGCAAACGACAGGGAGGCACTGAAGCTTTCTTT. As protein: CASSKRQGGTEAFF.

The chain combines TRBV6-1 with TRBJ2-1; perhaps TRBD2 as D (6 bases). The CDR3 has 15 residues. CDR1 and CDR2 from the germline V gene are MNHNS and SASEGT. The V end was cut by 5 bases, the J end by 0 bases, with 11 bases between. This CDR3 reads CASSLAVSSYNEQFF. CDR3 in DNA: TGTGCCAGCAGTTTAGCGGTTAGCTCCTACAATGAGCAGTTCTTC.

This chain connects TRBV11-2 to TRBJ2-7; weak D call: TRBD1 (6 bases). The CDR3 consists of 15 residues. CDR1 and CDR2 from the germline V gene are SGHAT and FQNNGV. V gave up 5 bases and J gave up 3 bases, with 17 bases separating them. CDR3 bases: TGTGCCAGCAGCCCTGTGGGCAGGGGAAACTACGAGCAGTACTTC. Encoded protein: CASSPVGRGNYEQYF.

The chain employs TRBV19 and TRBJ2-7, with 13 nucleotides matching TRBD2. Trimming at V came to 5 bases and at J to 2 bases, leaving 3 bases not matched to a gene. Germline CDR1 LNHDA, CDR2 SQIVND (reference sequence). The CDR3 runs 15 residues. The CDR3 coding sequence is TGTGCCAGTAGTCTCGGGACTAGCGGGACCTACGAGCAGTACTTC. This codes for CASSLGTSGTYEQYF.